Listed here are 8 T cell receptor beta chains from one sample, sequenced in a study of blood T cells in healthy people across ages. Combining a sample-barcoded 5' primer with a J-beta primer mix, a second PCR ran for roughly 7 to 12 cycles. TCRdb re-analysed the 5' RACE reads in MiXCR, keeping a single row per CDR3 protein. The table has 1.4 million to 1.5 million distinct CDR3 sequences, 42% seen once. Sample: blood. The receptor source for this set is a woman between 18 and 30 years old in good health.

This clonotype was counted between two and nine times. This chain links TRBV29-1 with TRBJ2-1; 9 positions match TRBD2. V was clipped by 4 bases and J by 0 bases; unmatched bases: 4. Germline V gene data show CDR1 as SQVTM and CDR2 as ANQGSEA. The CDR3 has 15 residues. CDR3 DNA sequence: TGCAGCGTTGGGACTAGCGTGAGCTCCTACAATGAGCAGTTCTTC. Its protein product is CSVGTSVSSYNEQFF.

This sequence joins TRBV6-9 and TRBJ1-2; 7 nucleotides match TRBD1. This CDR3 contains 14 residues. The V segment lost 8 bases and the J segment 2 bases; nucleotides outside the gene matches: 8. Germline V gene data show CDR1 as MNHGY and CDR2 as SVAAGI. The DNA for the CDR3 is TGTGCCAGCTCCACAGGGGAAATAAACTATGGCTACACCTTC. This sequence encodes CASSTGEINYGYTF.

This sequence joins TRBV20-1 and TRBJ2-3; TRBD2 aligns across 9 bases. This CDR3 is 14 amino acids long. Germline V gene lookup returns CDR1 DFQATT and CDR2 SNEGSKA (reference sequence). V was clipped by 6 bases and J by 3 bases; unmatched bases: 7. The CDR3 DNA is TGCAGTGCGAATAGCGGGAGAGCGACAGATACGCAGTATTTT. Translation gives CSANSGRATDTQYF.

The J gene is TRBJ2-6, the V gene TRBV24-1; 8 bases fit TRBD1. Germline V CDR1 and CDR2: KGHDR, SFDVKD. V gave up 5 bases and J gave up 0 bases; unmatched junction bases: 5. The CDR3 sequence is 17 residues long. In DNA, the CDR3 is TGTGCCACCAGTGCGGGACAGGCACCCTCTGGGGCCAACGTCCTGACTTTC. Translating it yields CATSAGQAPSGANVLTF.

The rearrangement links TRBV28 to TRBJ1-2, with a weak D call TRBD1 (5 bases). The CDR3 is made up of 14 amino acids. V was pared by 10 bases and J by 4 bases, with 19 bases between. CDR1 is MDHEN and CDR2 is SYDVKM in the germline V gene. In nucleotides, the CDR3 is TGTGCCACCGAAATCCTTATGGGGACCTATGGCTACACCTTC. Translating gives CATEILMGTYGYTF.

This rearrangement joins TRBV6-5 to TRBJ2-3; D call uncertain. The V end lost 4 bases, the J end lost 6 bases, and 14 bases lay between the germline ends. The CDR3 runs 14 residues. Germline CDR1 and CDR2: MNHEY and SVGAGI. The DNA for the CDR3 is TGTGCCAGCAGTTCCACCCAAAGCAGGGATACGCAGTATTTT. Amino acids: CASSSTQSRDTQYF.

The table lists this clonotype with a few counts. The CDR3 spells CASSPRRAGPPQHF. In DNA, the CDR3 is TGTGCCAGCAGCCCCCGGAGAGCCGGTCCGCCCCAGCATTTT. This chain joins TRBV3-1 and TRBJ1-5, with D hard to call. CDR3 length: 14 residues. With 4 bases removed from V and 9 bases from J, the gap between germline ends came to 16 bases. Germline V gene lookup returns CDR1 LGHDT and CDR2 YNNKEL (reference sequence). Complete variable domain (other parts from reference TRBV3-1 and TRBJ1-5): DTAVSQTPKYLVTQMGNDKSIKCEQNLGHDTMYWYKQDSKKFLKIMFSYNNKELIINETVPNRFSPKSPDKAHLNLHINSLELGDSAVYFCASSPRRAGPPQHFGDGTRLSIL.

This clonotype was counted a few times. The chain links TRBV4-1 to TRBJ2-1; possible D gene TRBD2, 6 bases. The V gene lost 3 bases and the J gene lost 7 bases, with 16 bases spanning the gap. The CDR3 length is 15 residues. The germline V gene encodes CDR1 MGHRA and CDR2 YSYEKL. CDR3 in amino acids: CASSHGRAGGNEQFF. The CDR3 nucleotides are TGCGCCAGCAGCCACGGACGAGCGGGTGGGAATGAGCAGTTCTTC.